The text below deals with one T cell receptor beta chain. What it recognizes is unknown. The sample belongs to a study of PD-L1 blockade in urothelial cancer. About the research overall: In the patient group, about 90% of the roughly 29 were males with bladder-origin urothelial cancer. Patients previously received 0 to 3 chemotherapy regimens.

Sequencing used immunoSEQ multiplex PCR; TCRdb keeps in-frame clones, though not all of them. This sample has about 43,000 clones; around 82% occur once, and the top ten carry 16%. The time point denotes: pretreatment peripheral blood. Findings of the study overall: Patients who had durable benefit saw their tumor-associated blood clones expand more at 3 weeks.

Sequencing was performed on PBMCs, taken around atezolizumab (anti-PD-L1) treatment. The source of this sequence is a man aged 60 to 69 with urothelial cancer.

The CDR3 bases are TGTGCCAGCAGCCCCCAGGGAAAAGGACTGTTTTTT. Protein: CASSPQGKGLFF. V usage is TRBV14 and J usage is TRBJ1-4; TRBD1 is a possible D gene (5 bases). CDR3 size: 12 residues. Trimming cost V 4 bases and J 13 bases, with 13 bases left between them. Germline lookup yields CDR1 SGHDN and CDR2 FVKESK. The full variable domain, with the rest looked up from reference TRBV14 and TRBJ1-4, is EAGVTQFPSHSVIEKGQTVTLRCDPISGHDNLYWYRRVMGKEIKFLLHFVKESKQDESGMPNNRFLAERTGGTYSTLKVQPAELEDSGVYFCASSPQGKGLFFGSGTQLSVL.